A selection of T cell receptor beta chains follows, all from one sample in a study of T cells and copy number aberrations in small-cell lung cancer. Profiled with immunoSEQ multiplex PCR; TCRdb holds only in-frame clones, not every one. The sample lists about 2,600 clones; 82% were seen once. Sequencing input: normal tissue next to the tumor. All receptors come from a man between 65 and 79 years old with small cell lung cancer. Both conserved end residues are trimmed from each CDR3. The size entry is marked missing in some rows and otherwise reads once, few, many or a size class.

v_gene,abundance,CDR3aa
TRBV29-1,-,SVSLSGRQGSGELF
TRBV19,-,ASSPLRDRGYWT
TRBV2,-,ASTQPPSNEQY
TRBV2,-,ASSGRGNTEAF
TRBV11-2,-,ASTSGTEAF
TRBV18,few,ASSSTQGAGETQY
TRBV11-1,once,ASSLGRNTEAF
TRBV7-6,-,ASSLALGTEAF
TRBV6-1,few,ASSAGPTEAF
TRBV19,-,ASTGTATGNTIY
TRBV5-1,-,ASSKGTGATGELF
TRBV25-1,-,ASSDRQGAGGELF
TRBV9,-,ATQREPQETQY
TRBV2,-,ASRVDRTTYEQY
TRBV5-4,-,ASSLATGGSHGYT
TRBV28,-,ASSWDRAKTEAF
TRBV19,-,ASSPTGRRRLSGANVLT
TRBV11-1,-,ASSLKLSRAGPTDTQY
TRBV5-1,once,ASSLPNTDTQY
TRBV4-2,-,ASSQVALGQSYNGEAF